Listed below are T cell receptor beta chains from one sample, sequenced in a study of T cells in Graves' hyperthyroidism and ophthalmopathy. TCRdb ran MiXCR on the multiplex PCR reads and lists one entry per CDR3 protein. The table has 270,000 or so distinct CDR3 sequences, roughly 15% seen once; the top ten hold around 30%. Sequencing was performed on blood. The receptors were sampled from a woman between 45 and 60 years old with Graves' hyperthyroidism that later progressed to Graves' ophthalmopathy. Both conserved end residues are part of each CDR3. Each record gives: V gene, D gene, J gene, clone size, CDR3 DNA, CDR3 protein. A D gene is named only where the DNA matches it firmly. The size of a clone is reported for some rows only, either as once, few or many, or as a class for expanded clones.

V gene: TRBV19; D gene: .; J gene: TRBJ1-2; clone size: .; CDR3 DNA: TGTGCCAGTCAAACAGGGCCCTACTATGGCTACACCTTC; CDR3 protein: CASQTGPYYGYTF
V gene: TRBV4-2; D gene: TRBD1; J gene: TRBJ1-1; clone size: .; CDR3 DNA: TGTGCCAGCAGCCAAGAAATTCCCCAGGGGGCGGCGAACACTGAAGCTTTCTTT; CDR3 protein: CASSQEIPQGAANTEAFF
V gene: TRBV12-5; D gene: TRBD2; J gene: TRBJ2-3; clone size: many; CDR3 DNA: TGTGCTAGTGGCCTGACTAGCGGGGTCATAGATACGCAGTATTTT; CDR3 protein: CASGLTSGVIDTQYF
V gene: TRBV7-9; D gene: .; J gene: TRBJ2-3; clone size: .; CDR3 DNA: TGTGCCAGCAGCTTAGGAACGAATACGCAGTATTTT; CDR3 protein: CASSLGTNTQYF
V gene: TRBV27; D gene: TRBD1; J gene: TRBJ2-7; clone size: many; CDR3 DNA: TGTGCCAGCAGTTGGCGACAGGGGGCCTACGAGCAGTACTTC; CDR3 protein: CASSWRQGAYEQYF
V gene: TRBV6-1; D gene: .; J gene: TRBJ1-1; clone size: many; CDR3 DNA: TGTGCCAGCAGTACAGAGCTGTACACTGAAGCTTTCTTT; CDR3 protein: CASSTELYTEAFF
V gene: TRBV2; D gene: TRBD1; J gene: TRBJ1-4; clone size: many; CDR3 DNA: TGTGCCAGCAGTGGAGAGCTCGCAGGGACAGGGAGTGAAAAACTGTTTTTT; CDR3 protein: CASSGELAGTGSEKLFF
V gene: TRBV20-1; D gene: TRBD2; J gene: TRBJ2-3; clone size: many; CDR3 DNA: TGCAGTCCCCGGGTAGCGGGAGCCGATACGCAGTATTTT; CDR3 protein: CSPRVAGADTQYF
V gene: TRBV2; D gene: .; J gene: TRBJ2-3; clone size: many; CDR3 DNA: TGTGCCAGCAGTGTCTGGACTAGCACAGATACGCAGTATTTT; CDR3 protein: CASSVWTSTDTQYF
V gene: TRBV27; D gene: TRBD2; J gene: TRBJ2-2; clone size: few; CDR3 DNA: TGTGCCAGCACCTATTTGGTGGGTAGCGGGATAGAAGGGGAGCTGTTTTTT; CDR3 protein: CASTYLVGSGIEGELFF
V gene: TRBV29-1; D gene: .; J gene: TRBJ1-2; clone size: many; CDR3 DNA: TGCAGCGTTGGGGGACGAGTCTATGGCTACACCTTC; CDR3 protein: CSVGGRVYGYTF
V gene: TRBV11-2; D gene: .; J gene: TRBJ1-2; clone size: many; CDR3 DNA: TGTGCCCGCGGACTACCCGTAAACTATGGCTACACCTTC; CDR3 protein: CARGLPVNYGYTF
V gene: TRBV2; D gene: TRBD2; J gene: TRBJ2-5; clone size: few; CDR3 DNA: TGTGCCAGCCGGGGGGTTTGGGCCCAGTACTTC; CDR3 protein: CASRGVWAQYF
V gene: TRBV28; D gene: .; J gene: TRBJ1-3; clone size: many; CDR3 DNA: TGTGCCAGCAGGGATATTGACCCGGGAGGAAACACCATATATTTT; CDR3 protein: CASRDIDPGGNTIYF
V gene: TRBV20-1; D gene: .; J gene: TRBJ2-7; clone size: many; CDR3 DNA: TGCAGTGCTAAACGGACATCCCGCTCCTACGAGCAGTACTTC; CDR3 protein: CSAKRTSRSYEQYF
V gene: TRBV28; D gene: TRBD1; J gene: TRBJ2-2; clone size: many; CDR3 DNA: TGTGCCAGCAGTCCTCCGGACAGGCCGTCGGGGGAGCTGTTTTTT; CDR3 protein: CASSPPDRPSGELFF
V gene: TRBV28; D gene: TRBD1; J gene: TRBJ1-2; clone size: many; CDR3 DNA: TGTGCCACCTCAACAGGGGACTATGGCTACACCTTC; CDR3 protein: CATSTGDYGYTF
V gene: TRBV19; D gene: .; J gene: TRBJ1-2; clone size: few; CDR3 DNA: TGTGCCAGTACCCCTCGAGGGGGGAGTGGTAGCTACACCTTC; CDR3 protein: CASTPRGGSGSYTF
V gene: TRBV28; D gene: .; J gene: TRBJ1-5; clone size: many; CDR3 DNA: TGTGCCAGCAGTAACCCCCCGGGACTCGAGCATTTT; CDR3 protein: CASSNPPGLEHF
V gene: TRBV20-1; D gene: TRBD2; J gene: TRBJ2-1; clone size: few; CDR3 DNA: TGCAGTGCTAGCCCTCTAGGAGCGGGAGGGCCGGGTGAGCAGTTCTTC; CDR3 protein: CSASPLGAGGPGEQFF
V gene: TRBV7-8; D gene: .; J gene: TRBJ2-1; clone size: many; CDR3 DNA: TGTGCCAGCAGCTTCTCGTATGAGCAGTTCTTC; CDR3 protein: CASSFSYEQFF
V gene: TRBV20-1; D gene: .; J gene: TRBJ1-1; clone size: many; CDR3 DNA: TGCAGTGCTAGAGACAGGGGCCGTTCCGCGTACACTGAAGCTTTCTTT; CDR3 protein: CSARDRGRSAYTEAFF
V gene: TRBV29-1; D gene: TRBD2; J gene: TRBJ2-1; clone size: .; CDR3 DNA: TGCAGCGTTGAAGGGCTAGCGGGAGTATATGAGCAGTTCTTC; CDR3 protein: CSVEGLAGVYEQFF
V gene: TRBV7-3; D gene: TRBD2; J gene: TRBJ2-7; clone size: many; CDR3 DNA: TGTGCCAGCAGCTTAGGAGCGGGAGGTTCCTACGAGCAGTACTTC; CDR3 protein: CASSLGAGGSYEQYF
V gene: TRBV6-5; D gene: .; J gene: TRBJ1-3; clone size: few; CDR3 DNA: TGTGCCAGCAGTTACAAGGTTCTGAACTCTGGAAACACCATATATTTT; CDR3 protein: CASSYKVLNSGNTIYF
V gene: TRBV19; D gene: .; J gene: TRBJ1-5; clone size: .; CDR3 DNA: TGTGCCAGTAGTATGGCAGGGAAAGGGCAGCCCCAGCATTTT; CDR3 protein: CASSMAGKGQPQHF
V gene: TRBV12-3/TRBV12-4; D gene: .; J gene: TRBJ1-1; clone size: many; CDR3 DNA: TGTGCCAGCACCCCCGGTGGGAACACTGAAGCTTTCTTT; CDR3 protein: CASTPGGNTEAFF
V gene: TRBV6-1; D gene: .; J gene: TRBJ2-7; clone size: many; CDR3 DNA: TGTGCCAGCAGTGGAGACCACAGGTACGAGCAGTACTTC; CDR3 protein: CASSGDHRYEQYF
V gene: TRBV20-1; D gene: .; J gene: TRBJ2-7; clone size: .; CDR3 DNA: TGCAGTGCTACCTCCGGGACGACCTACGAGCAGTACTTC; CDR3 protein: CSATSGTTYEQYF
V gene: TRBV10-1; D gene: .; J gene: TRBJ1-5; clone size: few; CDR3 DNA: TGCGCCAGCAGTGAGGCGGGTTTGGGCAATCAGCCCCAGCATTTT; CDR3 protein: CASSEAGLGNQPQHF
V gene: TRBV7-9; D gene: TRBD1; J gene: TRBJ1-2; clone size: once; CDR3 DNA: TGTGCCAGCCGACAGGGTCTTTATGGCTACACCTTC; CDR3 protein: CASRQGLYGYTF
V gene: TRBV10-3; D gene: .; J gene: TRBJ1-2; clone size: .; CDR3 DNA: TGTGCCATCAGACCGACAGAGAACTATGGCTACACCTTC; CDR3 protein: CAIRPTENYGYTF
V gene: TRBV6-1; D gene: .; J gene: TRBJ2-2; clone size: few; CDR3 DNA: TGTGCCAGCAGTGAAGAGATGGGAGGGGGTGCCGGGGAGCTGTTTTTT; CDR3 protein: CASSEEMGGGAGELFF
V gene: TRBV5-1; D gene: TRBD1; J gene: TRBJ1-1; clone size: .; CDR3 DNA: TGCGCCAGCAGCCGAAAGGACAGGGGCACTGAAGCTTTCTTT; CDR3 protein: CASSRKDRGTEAFF
V gene: TRBV11-2; D gene: .; J gene: TRBJ1-6; clone size: few; CDR3 DNA: TGTGCCAGCAGCTTAGAGTGGTGGAGGGGTTCACCCCTCCACTTT; CDR3 protein: CASSLEWWRGSPLHF
V gene: TRBV6-5; D gene: .; J gene: TRBJ1-6; clone size: .; CDR3 DNA: TGTGCCAGCAGTTACGGTGCGGGAAGTCTGCCACCCCTCCACTTT; CDR3 protein: CASSYGAGSLPPLHF
V gene: TRBV6-1; D gene: .; J gene: TRBJ1-5; clone size: .; CDR3 DNA: TGTGCCAGCAGTAAAAACAGGGTCGATCAGCCCCAGCATTTT; CDR3 protein: CASSKNRVDQPQHF
V gene: TRBV5-1; D gene: .; J gene: TRBJ2-1; clone size: many; CDR3 DNA: TGCGCCAGCAGCTCAGGGGCCAATTACAATGAGCAGTTCTTC; CDR3 protein: CASSSGANYNEQFF
V gene: TRBV5-6; D gene: TRBD1; J gene: TRBJ2-1; clone size: few; CDR3 DNA: TGTGCCAGCAGCCTGGGACAGGGGTTGTGGAATGAGCAGTTCTTC; CDR3 protein: CASSLGQGLWNEQFF
V gene: TRBV28; D gene: TRBD1; J gene: TRBJ2-5; clone size: .; CDR3 DNA: TGTGCCAGCAGTGTGGGGACAGACCTTAAGTACTTC; CDR3 protein: CASSVGTDLKYF
V gene: TRBV5-6; D gene: .; J gene: TRBJ1-1; clone size: .; CDR3 DNA: TGTGCCAGCAGCTTGGTACACCCGAGGGCTGAAGCTTTCTTT; CDR3 protein: CASSLVHPRAEAFF
V gene: TRBV5-1; D gene: .; J gene: TRBJ1-2; clone size: .; CDR3 DNA: TGCGCCAGCAGCTTGCTGGGGGGCGATGGCTACACCTTC; CDR3 protein: CASSLLGGDGYTF
V gene: TRBV27; D gene: .; J gene: TRBJ2-7; clone size: many; CDR3 DNA: TGTGCCAGCAGCCTAACCTCTTCCCGTGGGGGTGGTACAGAGACCTACGAGCAGTACTTC; CDR3 protein: CASSLTSSRGGGTETYEQYF
V gene: TRBV5-1; D gene: .; J gene: TRBJ2-7; clone size: .; CDR3 DNA: TGCGCCAGCAGCTTGGCCGTGGGGGCAGGGCGCGAGCAGTACTTC; CDR3 protein: CASSLAVGAGREQYF
V gene: TRBV28; D gene: TRBD1; J gene: TRBJ1-5; clone size: many; CDR3 DNA: TGTGCCAGCAGTTTATGGGGACAGGCGGATCAGCCCCAGCATTTT; CDR3 protein: CASSLWGQADQPQHF
V gene: TRBV7-3; D gene: TRBD1; J gene: TRBJ2-1; clone size: many; CDR3 DNA: TGTGCCAGCAGCCCCCAACCGGGACAGGGCGTCAATGAGCAGTTCTTC; CDR3 protein: CASSPQPGQGVNEQFF
V gene: TRBV12-3/TRBV12-4; D gene: .; J gene: TRBJ1-1; clone size: many; CDR3 DNA: TGTGCCAGCAGTTTAGAGGTGTTTTGGCAGTTCAACACTGAAGCTTTCTTT; CDR3 protein: CASSLEVFWQFNTEAFF
V gene: TRBV2; D gene: .; J gene: TRBJ1-1; clone size: .; CDR3 DNA: TGTGCCAGTAGTTACAGGAGAGACACTGAAGCTTTCTTT; CDR3 protein: CASSYRRDTEAFF
V gene: TRBV5-1; D gene: .; J gene: TRBJ2-5; clone size: few; CDR3 DNA: TGCGCCAGCAGCAGGCAGATAGAAGAGACCCAGTACTTC; CDR3 protein: CASSRQIEETQYF
V gene: TRBV4-2; D gene: TRBD2; J gene: TRBJ2-5; clone size: few; CDR3 DNA: TGTGCCAGCAGCCAAGAGGAGGGAGGGAGAGAGACCCAGTACTTC; CDR3 protein: CASSQEEGGRETQYF
V gene: TRBV5-1; D gene: .; J gene: TRBJ2-7; clone size: .; CDR3 DNA: TGCGCCAGCAGCTTGGTCGATAAGGCCTACGAGCAGTACTTC; CDR3 protein: CASSLVDKAYEQYF
V gene: TRBV11-2; D gene: .; J gene: TRBJ2-1; clone size: many; CDR3 DNA: TGTGCCAGCAGGTCTCAGCGGTTAACTTACAATGAGCAGTTCTTC; CDR3 protein: CASRSQRLTYNEQFF
V gene: TRBV10-3; D gene: TRBD1; J gene: TRBJ2-1; clone size: many; CDR3 DNA: TGTGCCATCAGAAGGACAGGGGGAGTCTACAATGAGCAGTTCTTC; CDR3 protein: CAIRRTGGVYNEQFF
V gene: TRBV20-1; D gene: .; J gene: TRBJ1-1; clone size: many; CDR3 DNA: TGCAGTGTCGCACAGGGACCCGAGAACACTGAAGCTTTCTTT; CDR3 protein: CSVAQGPENTEAFF
V gene: TRBV29-1; D gene: TRBD1; J gene: TRBJ2-5; clone size: many; CDR3 DNA: TGCAGCGTTGAGGAGACAGGGGGTTTGGGGACCCAGTACTTC; CDR3 protein: CSVEETGGLGTQYF
V gene: TRBV28; D gene: .; J gene: TRBJ2-7; clone size: many; CDR3 DNA: TGTGCCAGCAGTCCACCCCTGCGAGAGCAGTACTTC; CDR3 protein: CASSPPLREQYF
V gene: TRBV5-5; D gene: TRBD2; J gene: TRBJ2-7; clone size: many; CDR3 DNA: TGTGCCAGCAGCTTGTCAACTAGCGCCGTTTGGGCGCAGTACTTC; CDR3 protein: CASSLSTSAVWAQYF